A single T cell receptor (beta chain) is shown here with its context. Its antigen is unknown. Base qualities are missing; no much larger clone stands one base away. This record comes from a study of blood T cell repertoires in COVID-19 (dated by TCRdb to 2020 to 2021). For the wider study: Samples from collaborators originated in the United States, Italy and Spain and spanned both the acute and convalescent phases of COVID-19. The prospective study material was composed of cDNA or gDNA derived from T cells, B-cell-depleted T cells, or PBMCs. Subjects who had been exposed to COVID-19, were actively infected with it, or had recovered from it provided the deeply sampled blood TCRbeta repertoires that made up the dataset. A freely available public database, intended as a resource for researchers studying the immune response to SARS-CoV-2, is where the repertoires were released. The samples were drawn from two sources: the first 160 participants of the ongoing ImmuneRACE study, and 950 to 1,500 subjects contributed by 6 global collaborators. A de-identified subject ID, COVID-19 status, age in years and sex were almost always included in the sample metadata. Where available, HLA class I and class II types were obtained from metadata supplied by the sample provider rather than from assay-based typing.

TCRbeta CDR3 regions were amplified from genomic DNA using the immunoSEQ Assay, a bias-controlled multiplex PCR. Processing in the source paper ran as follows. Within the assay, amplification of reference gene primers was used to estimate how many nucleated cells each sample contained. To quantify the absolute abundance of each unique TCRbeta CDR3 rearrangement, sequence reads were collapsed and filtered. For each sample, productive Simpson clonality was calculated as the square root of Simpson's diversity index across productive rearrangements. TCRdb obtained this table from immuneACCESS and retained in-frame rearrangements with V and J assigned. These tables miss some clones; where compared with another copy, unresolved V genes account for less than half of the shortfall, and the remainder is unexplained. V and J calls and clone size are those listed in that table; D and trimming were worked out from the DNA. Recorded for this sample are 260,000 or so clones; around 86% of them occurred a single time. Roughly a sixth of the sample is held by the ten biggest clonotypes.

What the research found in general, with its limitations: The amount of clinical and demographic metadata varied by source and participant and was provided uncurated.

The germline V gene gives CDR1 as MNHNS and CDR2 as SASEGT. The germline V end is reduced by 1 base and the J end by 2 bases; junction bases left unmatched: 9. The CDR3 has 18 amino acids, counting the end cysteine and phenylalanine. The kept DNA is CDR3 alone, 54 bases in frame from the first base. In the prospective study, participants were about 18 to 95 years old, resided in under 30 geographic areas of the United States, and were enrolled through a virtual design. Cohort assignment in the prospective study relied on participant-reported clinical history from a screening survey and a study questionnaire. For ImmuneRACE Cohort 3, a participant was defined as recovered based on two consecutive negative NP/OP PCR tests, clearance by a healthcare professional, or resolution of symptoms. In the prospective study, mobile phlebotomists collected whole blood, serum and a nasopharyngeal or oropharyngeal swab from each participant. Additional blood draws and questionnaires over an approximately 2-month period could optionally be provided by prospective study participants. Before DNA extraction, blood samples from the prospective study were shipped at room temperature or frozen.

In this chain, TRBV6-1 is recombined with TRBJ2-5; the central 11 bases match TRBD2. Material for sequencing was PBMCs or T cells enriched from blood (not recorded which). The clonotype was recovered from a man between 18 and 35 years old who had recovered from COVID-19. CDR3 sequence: CASSEGGLAVVFQETQYF. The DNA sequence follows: TGTGCCAGCAGTGAAGGGGGACTAGCGGTAGTTTTTCAAGAGACCCAGTACTTC.